A single T cell receptor (beta chain) is shown here with its context. Its cognate antigen is unknown. A read error may produce the germline difference seen at one junction end. These data come from a study of blood T cells in healthy people across ages. Regarding the study as a whole: Long-lived and aged donors differed, with more naive CD4+ cells and higher diversity in the long-lived.

A second 7 to 11 cycle PCR used barcoded and J-beta primers. Tagging of each cDNA molecule was performed by a template-switch adaptor with 12 random nucleotides. The yield of each sample was at least 3 million CDR3-containing paired-end reads. One entry per CDR3 protein results from TCRdb running MiXCR on the 5' RACE reads. The table records about 1.6 million distinct CDR3 sequences, 34% of them present only once. There are 15 residues in the CDR3. CDR1 and CDR2 (germline): MDHEN, SYDVKM. The specimen was blood. The J gene is TRBJ2-3, the V gene TRBV28, with a tentative D call TRBD1 (6 bases). This clonotype was obtained from a woman under 40 in good health. CDR3 sequence: CAGSRPQGLADTQYF. In nucleotides, the CDR3 is TGTGCCGGCAGCCGACCGCAGGGGTTGGCAGATACGCAGTATTTT. The full variable domain, completed using reference TRBV28 and TRBJ2-3, is DVKVTQSSRYLVKRTGEKVFLECVQDMDHENMFWYRQDPGLGLRLIYFSYDVKMKEKGDIPEGYSVSREKKERFSLILESASTNQTSMYLCAGSRPQGLADTQYFGPGTRLTVL.